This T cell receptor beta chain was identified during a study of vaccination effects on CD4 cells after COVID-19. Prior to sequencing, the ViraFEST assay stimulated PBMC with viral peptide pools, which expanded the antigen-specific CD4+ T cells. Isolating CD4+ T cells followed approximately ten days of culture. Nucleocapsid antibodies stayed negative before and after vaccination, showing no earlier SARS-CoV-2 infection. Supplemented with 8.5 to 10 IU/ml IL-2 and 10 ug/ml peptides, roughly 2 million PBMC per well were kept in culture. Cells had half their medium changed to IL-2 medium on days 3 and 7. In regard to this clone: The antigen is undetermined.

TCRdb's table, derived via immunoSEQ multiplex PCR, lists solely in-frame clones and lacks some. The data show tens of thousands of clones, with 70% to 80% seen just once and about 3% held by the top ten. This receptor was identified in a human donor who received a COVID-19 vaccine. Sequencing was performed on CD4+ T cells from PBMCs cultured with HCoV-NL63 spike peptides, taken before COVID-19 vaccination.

CDR3 loop: CASNPSPILGRFTEAFF. In DNA form, the CDR3 reads TGTGCCAGCAATCCCTCCCCTATTCTGGGTCGGTTCACTGAAGCTTTCTTT. This chain joins TRBV7-8 and TRBJ1-1; D is unclear. This CDR3 has 17 residues. V lost 7 bases and J lost 4, with 25 bases in between. Germline-derived CDR1 and CDR2 are SGHVS and FQNEAQ.